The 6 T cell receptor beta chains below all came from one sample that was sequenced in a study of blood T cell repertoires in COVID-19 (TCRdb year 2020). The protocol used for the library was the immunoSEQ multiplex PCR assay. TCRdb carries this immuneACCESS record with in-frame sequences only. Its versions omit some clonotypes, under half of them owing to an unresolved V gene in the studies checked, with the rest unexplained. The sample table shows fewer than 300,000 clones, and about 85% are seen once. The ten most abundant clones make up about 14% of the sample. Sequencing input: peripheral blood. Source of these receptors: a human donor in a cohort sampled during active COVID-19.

Here the CDR3 reads CASSLSDRELYEQYF. In nucleotides, the CDR3 is TGTGCCAGCAGTTTATCGGACAGGGAATTGTACGAGCAGTACTTC. The chain employs TRBV27 and TRBJ2-7, with 8 bases lining up with TRBD1. V gave up 0 bases and J gave up 4 bases; unmatched junction bases: 5. Germline V CDR1 and CDR2: MNHEY, SMNVEV (reference sequence). This CDR3 is built from 15 residues.

As DNA, the CDR3 is TGCAGTGCTAGTCCAGGCCCGGGACTAGTAGGCAATGAGCAGTTCTTC. The encoded protein is CSASPGPGLVGNEQFF. The rearrangement joins TRBV20-1 to TRBJ2-1, with 8 bases matching TRBD2. Germline V gene lookup returns CDR1 DFQATT and CDR2 SNEGSKA (reference sequence). The CDR3 has 16 amino acids. V was clipped by 3 bases and J by 6 bases; unmatched bases: 13.

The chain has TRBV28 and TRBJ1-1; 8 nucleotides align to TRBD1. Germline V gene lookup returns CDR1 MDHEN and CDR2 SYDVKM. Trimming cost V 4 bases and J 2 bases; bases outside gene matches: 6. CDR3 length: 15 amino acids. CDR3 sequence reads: CASSSPGTGNTEAFF. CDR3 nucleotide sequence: TGTGCCAGCAGTTCGCCAGGGACAGGCAACACTGAAGCTTTCTTT.

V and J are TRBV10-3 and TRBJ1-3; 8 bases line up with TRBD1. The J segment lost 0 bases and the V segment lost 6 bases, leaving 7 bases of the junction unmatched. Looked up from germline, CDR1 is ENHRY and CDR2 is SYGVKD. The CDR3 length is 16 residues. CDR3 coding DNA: TGTGCCATCAGCCCTTCGACAGGGGTCTCTGGAAACACCATATATTTT. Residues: CAISPSTGVSGNTIYF.

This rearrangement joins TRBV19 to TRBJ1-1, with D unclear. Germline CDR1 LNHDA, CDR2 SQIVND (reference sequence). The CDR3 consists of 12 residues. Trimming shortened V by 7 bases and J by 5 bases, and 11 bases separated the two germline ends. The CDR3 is CASNLAGTEAFF. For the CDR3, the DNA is TGTGCCAGTAATTTGGCGGGAACTGAAGCTTTCTTT.

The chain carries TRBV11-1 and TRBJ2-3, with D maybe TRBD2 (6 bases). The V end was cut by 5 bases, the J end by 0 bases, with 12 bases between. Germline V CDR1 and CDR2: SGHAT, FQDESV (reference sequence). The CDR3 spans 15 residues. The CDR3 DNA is TGTGCCAGCAGCGCCGGGACTTACAGCACAGATACGCAGTATTTT. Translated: CASSAGTYSTDTQYF.